Listed below are T cell receptor beta chains from one sample, sequenced in a study of T cells in Graves' hyperthyroidism and ophthalmopathy. Each CDR3 protein gets one entry after TCRdb re-called the multiplex PCR reads with MiXCR. The sample holds about 400,000 distinct CDR3 sequences, more than 12% seen once. Specimen: blood. These receptors were taken from a woman aged 25-40 years with Graves' ophthalmopathy. Each CDR3 is given with its conserved first and last residue. The order of the fields is CDR3 protein, CDR3 DNA, J gene, clone size, D gene, V gene. The D gene is left open where the match is weak. Some rows have no size entry. The others give once, few or many, or a class for an expanded clone.

CDR3: CASSRDFAYEQYF
DNA: TGTGCCAGCAGCCGGGACTTCGCCTACGAGCAGTACTTC
J: TRBJ2-7
size: many
D: NA
V: TRBV11-3

CDR3: CAWSVGGAGRMSEQYF
DNA: TGTGCCTGGAGTGTAGGTGGGGCGGGGAGGATGTCCGAGCAGTACTTC
J: TRBJ2-7
size: many
D: NA
V: TRBV30

CDR3: CASSGTRRYNEQFF
DNA: TGTGCCAGCAGCGGGACTAGGAGATACAATGAGCAGTTCTTC
J: TRBJ2-1
size: many
D: TRBD2
V: TRBV6-1

CDR3: CASSYSNSLEKLFF
DNA: TGTGCCAGCAGTTACTCGAACAGCTTAGAAAAACTGTTTTTT
J: TRBJ1-4
size: many
D: NA
V: TRBV6-6

CDR3: CATSRVPYADTQYF
DNA: TGTGCCACCAGCAGAGTTCCGTACGCAGATACGCAGTATTTT
J: TRBJ2-3
size: few
D: NA
V: TRBV15

CDR3: CATNDRDGEKLFF
DNA: TGTGCCACCAATGACAGGGATGGGGAAAAACTGTTTTTT
J: TRBJ1-4
size: NA
D: TRBD1
V: TRBV15

CDR3: CATSRDYGLAGEYNEQFF
DNA: TGTGCCACCAGCAGAGATTACGGTCTAGCGGGGGAGTACAATGAGCAGTTCTTC
J: TRBJ2-1
size: many
D: TRBD2
V: TRBV15

CDR3: CASSDDRLAAYEQYF
DNA: TGCGCCAGCAGTGATGACCGACTAGCGGCCTACGAGCAGTACTTC
J: TRBJ2-7
size: NA
D: TRBD2
V: TRBV10-2

CDR3: CASSLTGQGRSEQYF
DNA: TGTGCCAGCAGCCTTACGGGACAGGGACGTTCCGAGCAGTACTTC
J: TRBJ2-7
size: many
D: TRBD1
V: TRBV7-9

CDR3: CASGGTENNYNEQFF
DNA: TGTGCCAGCGGGGGGACGGAAAATAACTACAATGAGCAGTTCTTC
J: TRBJ2-1
size: many
D: NA
V: TRBV2

CDR3: CASSLFRLGASSYNEQFF
DNA: TGTGCCAGCAGTTTATTTCGTTTAGGGGCTAGCTCCTACAATGAGCAGTTCTTC
J: TRBJ2-1
size: medium-sized
D: NA
V: TRBV12-3/TRBV12-4

CDR3: CASSIDLTSAYNEQFF
DNA: TGTGCCAGTAGTATAGATTTAACTAGCGCTTACAATGAGCAGTTCTTC
J: TRBJ2-1
size: NA
D: TRBD2
V: TRBV19

CDR3: CASRRQGAVWAEAFF
DNA: TGTGCCAGCAGGAGACAGGGGGCAGTTTGGGCTGAAGCTTTCTTT
J: TRBJ1-1
size: many
D: TRBD1
V: TRBV28

CDR3: CASSYSQTGPSGYTF
DNA: TGTGCCAGCAGTTACTCCCAGACAGGGCCGAGCGGCTACACCTTC
J: TRBJ1-2
size: NA
D: TRBD1
V: TRBV6-2/TRBV6-3

CDR3: CSARVIGHGVLDEQYF
DNA: TGCAGTGCTAGAGTGATCGGACATGGGGTGCTCGACGAGCAGTACTTC
J: TRBJ2-7
size: many
D: NA
V: TRBV20-1

CDR3: CAWSVLGDSNSPLHF
DNA: TGTGCCTGGAGTGTACTGGGGGACAGTAATTCACCCCTCCACTTT
J: TRBJ1-6
size: many
D: TRBD1
V: TRBV30